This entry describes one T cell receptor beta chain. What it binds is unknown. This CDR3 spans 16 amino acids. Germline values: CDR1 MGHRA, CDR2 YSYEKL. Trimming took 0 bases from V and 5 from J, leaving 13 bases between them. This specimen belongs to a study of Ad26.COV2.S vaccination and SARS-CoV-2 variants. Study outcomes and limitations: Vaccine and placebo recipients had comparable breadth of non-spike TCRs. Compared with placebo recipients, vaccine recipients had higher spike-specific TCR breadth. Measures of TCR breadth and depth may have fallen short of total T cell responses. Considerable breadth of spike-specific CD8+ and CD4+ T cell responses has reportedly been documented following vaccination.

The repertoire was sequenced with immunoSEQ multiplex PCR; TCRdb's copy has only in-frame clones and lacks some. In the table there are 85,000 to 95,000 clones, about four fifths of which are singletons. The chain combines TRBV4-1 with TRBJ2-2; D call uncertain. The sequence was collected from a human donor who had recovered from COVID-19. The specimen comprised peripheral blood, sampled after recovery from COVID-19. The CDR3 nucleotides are TGCGCCAGCAGCCAAGATGACCAGGCCCGGACCGGGGAGCTGTTTTTT. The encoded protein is CASSQDDQARTGELFF.